A selection of T cell receptor beta chains follows, all from one sample in a study of blood T cell repertoires in COVID-19. Sequencing used immunoSEQ multiplex PCR; TCRdb keeps in-frame clones, though not all of them. The table includes around 70,000 clones, over 85% detected once. Material for sequencing was peripheral blood. These receptors were obtained from a man between 50 and 59 years old with acute or convalescent COVID-19. CDR3s include the opening cysteine and the closing phenylalanine or tryptophan. The D gene is left open where the match is weak. Clone size is given for some rows only: seen once, a few or many times, or a class if the clone is expanded.

abundance: -; v_gene: TRBV3-1/TRBV3-2; d_gene: -; j_gene: TRBJ2-5; CDR3aa: CASSQDLLRDGETQYF; CDR3nt: TGTGCCAGCAGCCAAGATCTTCTACGGGATGGAGAGACCCAGTACTTC
abundance: -; v_gene: TRBV4-1; d_gene: -; j_gene: TRBJ2-7; CDR3aa: CASSQDGGWRGGDEQYF; CDR3nt: TGCGCCAGCAGCCAAGATGGCGGGTGGAGGGGTGGCGACGAGCAGTACTTC
abundance: -; v_gene: TRBV5-6; d_gene: -; j_gene: TRBJ1-3; CDR3aa: CASSLMQGIGGNTIYF; CDR3nt: TGTGCCAGCAGCTTGATGCAGGGAATAGGTGGAAACACCATATATTTT
abundance: -; v_gene: TRBV11-1; d_gene: -; j_gene: TRBJ2-5; CDR3aa: CASSLAGTQETQYF; CDR3nt: TGTGCCAGCAGCTTAGCCGGGACACAAGAGACCCAGTACTTC
abundance: -; v_gene: TRBV18; d_gene: -; j_gene: TRBJ1-1; CDR3aa: CASSPTAVNTEAFF; CDR3nt: TGTGCCAGCTCACCAACTGCGGTGAACACTGAAGCTTTCTTT
abundance: once; v_gene: TRBV28; d_gene: -; j_gene: TRBJ1-2; CDR3aa: CASSLPVLGYTF; CDR3nt: TGTGCCAGCAGTTTACCGGTACTAGGCTACACCTTC
abundance: -; v_gene: TRBV27; d_gene: TRBD2; j_gene: TRBJ2-1; CDR3aa: CASSPRTSGSYNEQFF; CDR3nt: TGTGCCAGCAGTCCCAGGACTAGCGGCTCCTACAATGAGCAGTTCTTC
abundance: -; v_gene: TRBV28; d_gene: TRBD1; j_gene: TRBJ1-2; CDR3aa: CASSQDRGGYTF; CDR3nt: TGTGCCAGCAGTCAGGACAGGGGTGGCTACACCTTC
abundance: -; v_gene: TRBV15; d_gene: TRBD1; j_gene: TRBJ2-3; CDR3aa: CATSRGQGFLLGTDTQYF; CDR3nt: TGTGCCACCAGCAGAGGACAGGGGTTCCTCCTTGGCACAGATACGCAGTATTTT
abundance: -; v_gene: TRBV4-1; d_gene: TRBD1; j_gene: TRBJ2-5; CDR3aa: CASRRGGQGLQETQYF; CDR3nt: TGCGCCAGCAGGCGGGGCGGACAGGGGCTTCAAGAGACCCAGTACTTC
abundance: -; v_gene: TRBV5-1; d_gene: -; j_gene: TRBJ2-6; CDR3aa: CASSSYSTVISGANVLTF; CDR3nt: TGCGCCAGCAGCTCTTATTCCACGGTGATCTCTGGGGCCAACGTCCTGACTTTC
abundance: -; v_gene: TRBV9; d_gene: -; j_gene: TRBJ2-4; CDR3aa: CASSVEGGPEDKNIQYF; CDR3nt: TGTGCCAGCAGCGTAGAGGGGGGGCCCGAGGACAAAAACATTCAGTACTTC
abundance: few; v_gene: TRBV9; d_gene: TRBD1; j_gene: TRBJ2-2; CDR3aa: CASSTQGQLTGELFF; CDR3nt: TGTGCCAGCAGCACCCAGGGACAGCTCACCGGGGAGCTGTTTTTT
abundance: -; v_gene: TRBV9; d_gene: -; j_gene: TRBJ2-1; CDR3aa: CASTSRSDSYNEQFF; CDR3nt: TGTGCCAGCACCTCTCGGAGCGACTCCTACAATGAGCAGTTCTTC
abundance: -; v_gene: TRBV10-3; d_gene: TRBD2; j_gene: TRBJ2-4; CDR3aa: CAISESSSGGEIQYF; CDR3nt: TGTGCCATCAGTGAGTCGTCTAGCGGGGGGGAGATTCAGTACTTC
abundance: -; v_gene: TRBV7-2; d_gene: -; j_gene: TRBJ2-4; CDR3aa: CASSLGLAKNIQYF; CDR3nt: TGTGCCAGCAGCTTAGGGCTAGCCAAAAACATTCAGTACTTC
abundance: once; v_gene: TRBV2; d_gene: -; j_gene: TRBJ2-3; CDR3aa: CASSEQGLTDTQYF; CDR3nt: TGTGCCAGCAGTGAACAGGGGCTCACAGATACGCAGTATTTT
abundance: once; v_gene: TRBV11-2; d_gene: -; j_gene: TRBJ1-4; CDR3aa: CASSLVKGAGEKLFF; CDR3nt: TGTGCCAGCAGCTTAGTCAAGGGCGCGGGGGAAAAACTGTTTTTT
abundance: -; v_gene: TRBV5-1; d_gene: TRBD1; j_gene: TRBJ2-6; CDR3aa: CASSLSSGTAFSGANVLTF; CDR3nt: TGCGCCAGCAGCTTGTCCTCCGGGACAGCCTTCTCTGGGGCCAACGTCCTGACTTTC
abundance: -; v_gene: TRBV5-1; d_gene: TRBD2; j_gene: TRBJ2-1; CDR3aa: CASSATSGRGPFYNEQFF; CDR3nt: TGCGCCAGCAGCGCGACTAGCGGGAGAGGTCCCTTTTACAATGAGCAGTTCTTC
abundance: -; v_gene: TRBV11-3; d_gene: TRBD2; j_gene: TRBJ2-1; CDR3aa: CASSLGGGRAHNEQFF; CDR3nt: TGTGCCAGCAGCTTAGGCGGCGGGAGGGCCCACAATGAGCAGTTCTTC
abundance: -; v_gene: TRBV19; d_gene: TRBD1; j_gene: TRBJ1-2; CDR3aa: CASNTGEVGYTF; CDR3nt: TGTGCCAGTAATACAGGGGAAGTTGGCTACACCTTC
abundance: -; v_gene: TRBV27; d_gene: -; j_gene: TRBJ2-1; CDR3aa: CASTPSQISRGQFF; CDR3nt: TGTGCCAGCACTCCCTCCCAAATCTCCCGGGGGCAGTTCTTC
abundance: -; v_gene: TRBV7-3; d_gene: -; j_gene: TRBJ2-2; CDR3aa: CASSLGLPNTGELFF; CDR3nt: TGTGCCAGCAGCCTGGGGCTTCCGAACACCGGGGAGCTGTTTTTT
abundance: -; v_gene: TRBV9; d_gene: -; j_gene: TRBJ2-3; CDR3aa: CASSVASLSTDTQYF; CDR3nt: TGTGCCAGCAGCGTAGCGTCACTAAGCACAGATACGCAGTATTTT
abundance: -; v_gene: TRBV10-1; d_gene: -; j_gene: TRBJ1-4; CDR3aa: CANPGVAQTNEKLFF; CDR3nt: TGCGCCAACCCCGGAGTGGCGCAAACTAATGAAAAACTGTTTTTT
abundance: -; v_gene: TRBV19; d_gene: -; j_gene: TRBJ1-3; CDR3aa: CASTKTGGAAGNTIYF; CDR3nt: TGTGCCAGTACCAAAACCGGCGGGGCTGCTGGAAACACCATATATTTT
abundance: -; v_gene: TRBV12-3/TRBV12-4; d_gene: -; j_gene: TRBJ2-4; CDR3aa: CASSGGAKNIQYF; CDR3nt: TGTGCCAGCAGTGGGGGGGCCAAAAACATTCAGTACTTC
abundance: -; v_gene: TRBV6-6; d_gene: TRBD1; j_gene: TRBJ1-1; CDR3aa: CASSTAQGMNTEAFF; CDR3nt: TGTGCCAGCAGTACAGCACAGGGGATGAACACTGAAGCTTTCTTT
abundance: -; v_gene: TRBV7-2; d_gene: -; j_gene: TRBJ1-4; CDR3aa: CASRSGATNEKLFF; CDR3nt: TGTGCCAGCAGGTCCGGGGCAACTAATGAAAAACTGTTTTTT
abundance: -; v_gene: TRBV11-3; d_gene: TRBD1; j_gene: TRBJ2-2; CDR3aa: CASSGTGTGVDGELFF; CDR3nt: TGTGCCAGCAGCGGGACCGGGACAGGGGTGGACGGGGAGCTGTTTTTT
abundance: -; v_gene: TRBV19; d_gene: -; j_gene: TRBJ1-5; CDR3aa: CASSIGGVIPGPQHF; CDR3nt: TGTGCCAGTAGTATAGGCGGGGTCATACCCGGGCCCCAGCATTTT
abundance: -; v_gene: TRBV30; d_gene: -; j_gene: TRBJ2-3; CDR3aa: CAWKADRGTDTQYF; CDR3nt: TGTGCCTGGAAGGCTGATCGGGGCACAGATACGCAGTATTTT
abundance: -; v_gene: TRBV19; d_gene: -; j_gene: TRBJ2-2; CDR3aa: CASNQGRTKRITGELFF; CDR3nt: TGTGCCAGTAATCAGGGCCGGACCAAACGAATCACCGGGGAGCTGTTTTTT
abundance: -; v_gene: TRBV4-2; d_gene: -; j_gene: TRBJ2-5; CDR3aa: CASSQVIQEETQYF; CDR3nt: TGTGCCAGCAGCCAAGTTATCCAGGAAGAGACCCAGTACTTC
abundance: -; v_gene: TRBV29-1; d_gene: TRBD2; j_gene: TRBJ2-1; CDR3aa: CSAGLDLLRGNEQFF; CDR3nt: TGCAGCGCCGGACTAGATCTCCTTAGGGGCAATGAGCAGTTCTTC
abundance: -; v_gene: TRBV28; d_gene: TRBD2; j_gene: TRBJ2-1; CDR3aa: CASSGRPSGRLVNEQFF; CDR3nt: TGTGCCAGCAGTGGAAGGCCTAGCGGGAGGTTGGTCAATGAGCAGTTCTTC
abundance: -; v_gene: TRBV11-3; d_gene: TRBD2; j_gene: TRBJ2-2; CDR3aa: CASSRSALGLVAGELFF; CDR3nt: TGTGCCAGCAGCCGGTCGGCCTTGGGACTAGTGGCCGGGGAGCTGTTTTTT
abundance: -; v_gene: TRBV6-2/TRBV6-3; d_gene: TRBD2; j_gene: TRBJ2-3; CDR3aa: CASSYGTSGTDTQYF; CDR3nt: TGTGCCAGCAGTTACGGGACTAGCGGCACCGATACGCAGTATTTT
abundance: -; v_gene: TRBV10-3; d_gene: -; j_gene: TRBJ1-2; CDR3aa: CAISEMDRSTGLTF; CDR3nt: TGTGCCATCAGTGAGATGGACAGATCTACCGGCCTCACCTTC
abundance: -; v_gene: TRBV19; d_gene: -; j_gene: TRBJ1-5; CDR3aa: CASSSAGQPQHF; CDR3nt: TGTGCCAGTAGTTCGGCAGGCCAGCCCCAGCATTTT
abundance: -; v_gene: TRBV3-1/TRBV3-2; d_gene: TRBD2; j_gene: TRBJ2-3; CDR3aa: CASSQAFAPGLGGADTQYF; CDR3nt: TGTGCCAGCAGCCAGGCCTTTGCCCCGGGACTGGGAGGGGCAGATACGCAGTATTTT
abundance: -; v_gene: TRBV10-3; d_gene: TRBD2; j_gene: TRBJ2-3; CDR3aa: CAISDLNLAAYTQYF; CDR3nt: TGTGCCATCAGTGATTTAAACCTAGCGGCCTATACGCAGTATTTT
abundance: -; v_gene: TRBV2; d_gene: TRBD2; j_gene: TRBJ2-5; CDR3aa: CASRILSSGGETQYF; CDR3nt: TGTGCCAGCCGAATACTCTCTAGCGGGGGGGAGACCCAGTACTTC
abundance: -; v_gene: TRBV30; d_gene: TRBD2; j_gene: TRBJ2-7; CDR3aa: CAGAGTSGLYEQYF; CDR3nt: TGTGCCGGAGCCGGGACTAGCGGCCTTTACGAGCAGTACTTC
abundance: -; v_gene: TRBV4-1; d_gene: TRBD2; j_gene: TRBJ2-2; CDR3aa: CASSRSGGANTGELFF; CDR3nt: TGCGCCAGCAGCCGTAGCGGGGGGGCGAACACCGGGGAGCTGTTTTTT
abundance: -; v_gene: TRBV18; d_gene: -; j_gene: TRBJ1-4; CDR3aa: CASSPGDGEKLFF; CDR3nt: TGTGCCAGCTCACCTGGAGACGGGGAAAAACTGTTTTTT
abundance: -; v_gene: TRBV4-3; d_gene: TRBD2; j_gene: TRBJ2-1; CDR3aa: CASSQVTAGGYNEQFF; CDR3nt: TGCGCCAGCAGCCAAGTAACCGCGGGGGGCTACAATGAGCAGTTCTTC
abundance: -; v_gene: TRBV10-3; d_gene: -; j_gene: TRBJ1-5; CDR3aa: CAISESSNQPQHF; CDR3nt: TGTGCCATCAGTGAGTCGAGTAATCAGCCCCAGCATTTT